This TCR beta chain was sequenced for a study of HIV-infected patients and healthy controls. Reverse transcription used 450 to 650 ng RNA and constant-region primers for alpha and beta. Alpha and beta chain libraries were made separately by chain-specific third strand synthesis with multiplexing indices. A short first PCR added P5 and P7 adapter elements and a second index. Each CDR3 protein is one row after TCRdb ran MiXCR on the 5' RACE reads. In the table there are 8,100 or so distinct CDR3 sequences, 5.5% to 8.5% of which are singletons. Germline V gene data show CDR1 as SGHNT and CDR2 as YYREEE (reference sequence). The CDR3 has 11 residues. The V end was cut by 4 bases, the J end by 2 bases, with 4 bases between. Roughly three months, about 14 weeks, into antiretroviral therapy, follow-up blood was collected. The repertoire came from unfractionated whole blood and reflected all unsorted peripheral T cells.

This clonotype came up many times. A library prepared for alpha chains yielded this beta chain as an off-target read; its size is of little meaning. The clonotype comes from an adult with HIV infection. The chain employs TRBV5-4 and TRBJ2-7, with D unresolved. The sample was blood, taken during antiretroviral therapy. The CDR3 reads CASSTAYEQYF. CDR3 bases: TGTGCCAGCAGCACCGCCTACGAGCAGTACTTC.